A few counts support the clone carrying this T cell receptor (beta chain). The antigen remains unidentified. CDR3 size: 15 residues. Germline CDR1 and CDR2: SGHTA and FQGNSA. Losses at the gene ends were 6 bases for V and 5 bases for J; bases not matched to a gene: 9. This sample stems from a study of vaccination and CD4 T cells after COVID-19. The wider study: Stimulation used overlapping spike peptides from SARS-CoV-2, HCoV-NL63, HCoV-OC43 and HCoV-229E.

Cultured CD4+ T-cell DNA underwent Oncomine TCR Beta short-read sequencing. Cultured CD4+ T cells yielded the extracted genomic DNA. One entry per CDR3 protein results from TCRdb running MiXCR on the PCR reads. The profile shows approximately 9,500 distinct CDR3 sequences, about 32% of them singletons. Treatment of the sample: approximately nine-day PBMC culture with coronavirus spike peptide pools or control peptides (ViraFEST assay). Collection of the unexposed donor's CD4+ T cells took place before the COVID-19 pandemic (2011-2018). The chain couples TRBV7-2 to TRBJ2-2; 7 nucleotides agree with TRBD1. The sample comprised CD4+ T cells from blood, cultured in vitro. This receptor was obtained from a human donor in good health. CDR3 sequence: CASSPTGVWTGELFF. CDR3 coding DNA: TGTGCCAGCAGTCCTACAGGGGTGTGGACCGGGGAGCTGTTTTTT. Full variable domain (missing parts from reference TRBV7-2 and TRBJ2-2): GAGVSQSPSNKVTEKGKDVELRCDPISGHTALYWYRQSLGQGLEFLIYFQGNSAPDKSGLPSDRFSAERTGGSVSTLTIQRTQQEDSAVYLCASSPTGVWTGELFFGEGSRLTVL.